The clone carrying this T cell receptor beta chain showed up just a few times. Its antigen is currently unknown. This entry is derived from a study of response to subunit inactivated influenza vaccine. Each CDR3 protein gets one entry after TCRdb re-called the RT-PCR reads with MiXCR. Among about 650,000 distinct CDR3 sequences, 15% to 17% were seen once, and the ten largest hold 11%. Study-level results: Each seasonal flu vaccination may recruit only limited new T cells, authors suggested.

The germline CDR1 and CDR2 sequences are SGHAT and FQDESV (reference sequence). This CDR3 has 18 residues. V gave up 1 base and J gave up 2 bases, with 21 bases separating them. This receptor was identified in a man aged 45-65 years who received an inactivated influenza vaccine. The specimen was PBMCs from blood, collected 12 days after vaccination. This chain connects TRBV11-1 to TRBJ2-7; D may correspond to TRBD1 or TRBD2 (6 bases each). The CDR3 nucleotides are TGTGCCAGCAGCTTAGTCCACGGGGGCGTGGGAGAACCCTACGAGCAGTACTTC. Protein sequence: CASSLVHGGVGEPYEQYF.